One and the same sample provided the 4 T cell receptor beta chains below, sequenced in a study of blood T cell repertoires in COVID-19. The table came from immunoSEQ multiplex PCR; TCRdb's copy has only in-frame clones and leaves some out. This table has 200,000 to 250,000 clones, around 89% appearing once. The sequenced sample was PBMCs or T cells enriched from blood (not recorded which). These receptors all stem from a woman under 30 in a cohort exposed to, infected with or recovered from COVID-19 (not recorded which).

The CDR3 is CASTLTGSKGNQPQHF. In nucleotides, the CDR3 is TGTGCCAGTACCCTGACAGGGTCGAAGGGCAATCAGCCCCAGCATTTT. This chain uses TRBV19 with TRBJ1-5; TRBD1 matches at 7 bases. Trimming cost V 7 bases and J 2 bases; bases outside gene matches: 11. The germline V gene encodes CDR1 LNHDA and CDR2 SQIVND (reference sequence). This CDR3 has 16 amino acids. The variable domain in full, with the rest retrieved from reference TRBV19 and TRBJ1-5, is DGGITQSPKYLFRKEGQNVTLSCEQNLNHDAMYWYRQDPGQGLRLIYYSQIVNDFQKGDIAEGYSVSREKKESFPLTVTSAQKNPTAFYLCASTLTGSKGNQPQHFGDGTRLSIL.

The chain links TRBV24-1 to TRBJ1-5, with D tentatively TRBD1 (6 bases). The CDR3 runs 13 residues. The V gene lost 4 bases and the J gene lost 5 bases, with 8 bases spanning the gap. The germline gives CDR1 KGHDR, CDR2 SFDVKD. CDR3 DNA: TGTGCCACCAGTGAGTACAGGGATCAGCCCCAGCATTTT. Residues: CATSEYRDQPQHF.

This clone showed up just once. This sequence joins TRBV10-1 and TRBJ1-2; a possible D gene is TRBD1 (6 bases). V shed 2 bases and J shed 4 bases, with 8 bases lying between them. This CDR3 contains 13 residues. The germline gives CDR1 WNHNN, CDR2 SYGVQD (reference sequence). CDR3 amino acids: CASSERTAYGYTF. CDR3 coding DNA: TGCGCCAGCAGTGAGCGGACAGCCTATGGCTACACCTTC.

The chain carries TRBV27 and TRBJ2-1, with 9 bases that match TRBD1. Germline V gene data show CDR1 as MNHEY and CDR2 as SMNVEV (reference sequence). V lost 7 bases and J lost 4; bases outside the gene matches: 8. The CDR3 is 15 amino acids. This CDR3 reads CASKLQGADYNEQFF. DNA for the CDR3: TGTGCCAGCAAGCTACAGGGGGCGGATTACAATGAGCAGTTCTTC.